The 12 T cell receptor beta chains below all came from one sample that was sequenced in a study of control samples from healthy donors and cancer patients. Assay used: immunoSEQ multiplex PCR; TCRdb lists only in-frame clones, some missing. The data hold 150,000 or so clones, with roughly 88% observed a single time. Sequenced: blood. These receptors were taken from a woman aged 25 to 39 in good health.

Turning to this clone: Compared with germline, one end of the junction differs, possibly owing to a read error. This chain connects TRBV6-5 to TRBJ2-1; 11 bases line up with TRBD2. CDR1 MNHEY and CDR2 SVGAGI come from the germline V gene. CDR3 size: 16 residues. The CDR3 protein is CASSYSMGLAVHEQFF. CDR3 DNA sequence: TGTGCCAGCAGCTACTCCATGGGACTAGCGGTTCATGAGCAGTTCTTC.

The chain is built from TRBV28 and TRBJ2-1, with a weak D call TRBD1 (6 bases). This CDR3 has 15 amino acids. Trimming removed 5 bases from V and 3 bases from J, with 14 bases in between. Germline CDR1 and CDR2: MDHEN and SYDVKM. The CDR3 DNA reads TGTGCCAGCAGTGCCGACAGGAACCTCTACAATGAGCAGTTCTTC. Translated, it gives CASSADRNLYNEQFF.

The V gene is TRBV5-1, the J gene TRBJ2-2, with D tentatively TRBD2 (6 bases). V shed 7 bases and J shed 6 bases, with 19 bases lying between them. The CDR3 runs to 15 residues. CDR1 is SGHRS and CDR2 is YFSETQ in the germline V gene. The CDR3 coding sequence is TGCGCCAGCCACCAGGGACTGACTAGGTCCGGGGAGCTGTTTTTT. Protein product: CASHQGLTRSGELFF.

The J gene is TRBJ2-3, the V gene TRBV18, with D perhaps given as TRBD1 or TRBD2 (5 bases each). CDR1 and CDR2 from the germline V gene are KGHSH and LQKENI. V lost 3 bases and J 5 bases, leaving 9 bases between the germline ends. The CDR3 consists of 13 residues. CDR3 residues: CASSPTEGDTQYF. The CDR3, as DNA: TGTGCCAGCTCACCGACAGAGGGAGATACGCAGTATTTT. The whole variable domain, filled in from reference TRBV18 and TRBJ2-3, reads NAGVMQNPRHLVRRRGQEARLRCSPMKGHSHVYWYRQLPEEGLKFMVYLQKENIIDESGMPKERFSAEFPKEGPSILRIQQVVRGDSAAYFCASSPTEGDTQYFGPGTRLTVL.

This clone has a handful of counts. The V call is TRBV5-6, the J call TRBJ2-3, with D perhaps assigned TRBD1 or TRBD2 (5 bases each). The germline V and J ends were trimmed by 2 bases and 2 bases, with 15 bases remaining between them. Germline lookup yields CDR1 SGHDT and CDR2 YYEEEE. The CDR3 length is 16 residues. CDR3 amino acids: CASSFPRRGTTDTQYF. The CDR3 DNA reads as TGTGCCAGCAGCTTTCCGCGGAGAGGGACCACAGATACGCAGTATTTT.

This chain joins TRBV14 and TRBJ1-1; D might be TRBD1 (6 bases). This CDR3 spans 15 amino acids. V was shortened by 4 bases and J by 2 bases, with 14 bases between the two germline ends. Germline CDR1 reads SGHDN; CDR2 reads FVKESK. The DNA for the CDR3 is TGTGCCAGCAGCCCCCAAACAGGGCGCAACACTGAAGCTTTCTTT. It encodes CASSPQTGRNTEAFF.

This sequence joins TRBV30 and TRBJ1-1; D gene unclear. Trimming stripped 5 bases from V and 1 base from J, with 11 bases between. The germline V gene has CDR1 GTSNPN and CDR2 SVGIG (reference sequence). The CDR3 consists of 13 residues. The CDR3 nucleotides read TGTGCCTGGGACGGAGTAGGGAACACTGAAGCTTTCTTT. Translating gives CAWDGVGNTEAFF.

V gene TRBV4-1 combines with J gene TRBJ2-1, with TRBD1 identical over 12 bases. The CDR3 covers 14 residues. Germline CDR1 MGHRA, CDR2 YSYEKL. V trimming: 4 bases; J trimming: 8 bases; junction bases outside the gene matches: 3. The CDR3 spells CASSRGQGADEQFF. For the CDR3, the DNA is TGCGCCAGCAGCCGGGGACAGGGGGCCGATGAGCAGTTCTTC.

This sequence joins TRBV10-3 and TRBJ2-2; no reliable D call. Germline V lookup: CDR1 ENHRY, CDR2 SYGVKD. This CDR3 is built from 13 residues. Trimming shortened V by 10 bases and J by 0 bases, and 9 bases separated the two germline ends. Here the CDR3 DNA reads TGTGCCACCCGGGTTACGAACACCGGGGAGCTGTTTTTT. This translates into CATRVTNTGELFF.

CDR3 nucleotide sequence: TGTGCCAGCAGCGTAGCTTCTCCGTTACATGAGCAGTTCTTC. Translating it yields CASSVASPLHEQFF. This rearrangement joins TRBV9 to TRBJ2-1; D is uncertain. The CDR3 totals 14 residues. Germline V gives CDR1 SGDLS, CDR2 YYNGEE. V was pared by 0 bases and J by 8 bases, with 12 bases between.

The chain is built from TRBV10-1 and TRBJ2-3, with 7 bases lining up with TRBD2. Per germline, CDR1 WNHNN and CDR2 SYGVQD (reference sequence). V lost 7 bases, J lost 1 base, and 2 bases stayed unmatched. This CDR3 is built from 13 residues. The CDR3 region has the DNA TGCGCCAGCACCAGCGGGGGCACAGATACGCAGTATTTT. Its protein product is CASTSGGTDTQYF.

The rearrangement joins TRBV5-1 to TRBJ2-3, with D hard to call. Trimming took 0 bases from V and 0 from J, leaving 11 bases between them. This CDR3 comprises 16 residues. Per germline, CDR1 SGHRS and CDR2 YFSETQ. Here the CDR3 DNA reads TGCGCCAGCAGCTTGGGACCTTCCGCTAGCACAGATACGCAGTATTTT. This sequence encodes CASSLGPSASTDTQYF.